The rows below give T cell receptor beta chains drawn from one sample of a study of CD8 T cells in ankylosing spondylitis. TCRdb called the 5' RACE reads again in MiXCR, with one record for every CDR3 protein. The sample records just under 550,000 distinct CDR3 sequences, approximately 11% being singletons. Sequencing was performed on blood, either unsorted or a sorted T cell fraction (not recorded which). The receptor source for this set is a male donor with ankylosing spondylitis. The CDR3 runs from the conserved cysteine through the conserved F or W. A D gene is named only where the DNA matches it firmly. Clone size is shown for a subset of rows, as once, few, many or a class of expanded clone.

V gene	clone size	J gene	D gene	CDR3 DNA	CDR3 protein
TRBV25-1	few	TRBJ1-4	.	TGTGCCAGCAGTGAAAGCTTCTATGGGGAAAAACTGTTTTTT	CASSESFYGEKLFF
TRBV15	.	TRBJ1-5	.	TGTGCCACCAGCAGACATCCGCGGATGGGGCGAGGGCAGCCCCAGCATTTT	CATSRHPRMGRGQPQHF
TRBV6-2/TRBV6-3	few	TRBJ2-3	.	TGTGCCAGCAGTTACGCCGTGCTCGGGAGTACGCAGTATTTT	CASSYAVLGSTQYF
TRBV11-2	many	TRBJ2-7	.	TGTGCCAGCAGCTTTTGGGACACGAGCTCCTACGAGCAGTACTTC	CASSFWDTSSYEQYF
TRBV12-3/TRBV12-4	.	TRBJ1-2	.	TGTGCCAGCAGCCCGTTAGGGGCTAACTATGGCTACACCTTC	CASSPLGANYGYTF
TRBV5-1	many	TRBJ2-1	TRBD1	TGCGCCAGCAGCTTTCACCGGGACAGGGGGTCAAGTGAGCAGTTCTTC	CASSFHRDRGSSEQFF
TRBV5-1	many	TRBJ2-3	.	TGCGCCAGCAGCTTTGGGGCGGGAGATACGCAGTATTTT	CASSFGAGDTQYF
TRBV20-1	few	TRBJ1-1	.	TGCAGTGCTCGAGACAGGCGTACGGGCGGCACTGAAGCTTTCTTT	CSARDRRTGGTEAFF
TRBV24-1	.	TRBJ1-5	.	TGTGCCACCAATGGTGCCAATCAGCCCCAGCATTTT	CATNGANQPQHF
TRBV5-1	.	TRBJ2-3	.	TGCGCCAGCAGCTTGGCCGATCTAGTCGATACGCAGTATTTT	CASSLADLVDTQYF
TRBV12-3/TRBV12-4	few	TRBJ2-2	TRBD2	TGTGCCAGCAGTTCGGGACTAGCGGGGAGGGCCGGGGAGCTGTTTTTT	CASSSGLAGRAGELFF
TRBV10-3	.	TRBJ2-1	.	TGTGCCATCAGTGAAAGGGAGCGGGCGACCTACAATGAGCAGTTCTTC	CAISERERATYNEQFF
TRBV30	.	TRBJ1-2	.	TGTGCCTGGAGTTGGGGGCAGAGCTATGGCTACACCTTC	CAWSWGQSYGYTF
TRBV24-1	few	TRBJ2-3	.	TGTGCCACCGAACAGGATACAGATACGCAGTATTTT	CATEQDTDTQYF
TRBV7-8	.	TRBJ2-2	TRBD1	TGTGCCAGCACCCGCCGGGACAGCATTGTCGGGGAGCTGTTTTTT	CASTRRDSIVGELFF
TRBV5-1	few	TRBJ2-4	TRBD2	TGCGCCAGCAGCTCTACCCGGGAGGCAGACATTCAGTACTTC	CASSSTREADIQYF
TRBV25-1	few	TRBJ2-6	.	TGTGCCAGCAGTCCCTCGTACGACGTCCTGACTTTC	CASSPSYDVLTF
TRBV18	few	TRBJ1-6	.	TGTGCCAGCTCACCGATGACAGAACCCTATAATTCACCCCTCCACTTT	CASSPMTEPYNSPLHF
TRBV14	.	TRBJ2-3	.	TGTGCCAGCAGCCAAGCTCCGATTGGAGATACGCAGTATTTT	CASSQAPIGDTQYF
TRBV5-1	few	TRBJ2-2	.	TGCGCCAGCAGCTTGGCGGTCCAAGACGGTGCCACCGGGGAGCTGTTTTTT	CASSLAVQDGATGELFF
TRBV2	.	TRBJ1-1	.	TGTGCCAGCAGTGAGGAGCGTTGGGGAAAAGCTTTCTTT	CASSEERWGKAFF
TRBV7-8	many	TRBJ2-7	.	TGTGCCAGCAGCCCCAGGGGGGACGAGCAGTACTTC	CASSPRGDEQYF
TRBV5-6	.	TRBJ2-7	TRBD1	TGTGCCAGCAGCTTGGCCTTTGGACAGGGCTACGAGCAGTACTTC	CASSLAFGQGYEQYF
TRBV12-3/TRBV12-4	few	TRBJ1-2	.	TGTGCCAGCAGCCCCCTCGGTGGGAACTATGGCTACACCTTC	CASSPLGGNYGYTF
TRBV20-1	.	TRBJ2-1	.	TGCAGTGCTACCTGGCCCGCGGCAGGGTCCTACAATGAGCAGTTCTTC	CSATWPAAGSYNEQFF
TRBV12-3/TRBV12-4	.	TRBJ2-6	.	TGTGCCAGCAGTTTCGGCTCCACCACCGGGGCCAACGTCCTGACTTTC	CASSFGSTTGANVLTF
TRBV9	.	TRBJ2-2	TRBD2	TGTGCCAGCAGCGTCGAGTCTAGCGGGAGCTGGACCGGGGAGCTGTTTTTT	CASSVESSGSWTGELFF
TRBV20-1	many	TRBJ1-5	.	TGCAGTGCTGGCGGGGGTAGCAATCAGCCCCAGCATTTT	CSAGGGSNQPQHF
TRBV12-3/TRBV12-4	few	TRBJ2-1	.	TGTGCCAGCAGATCTACAGGGTTGAATGAGCAGTTCTTC	CASRSTGLNEQFF